The rows below give T cell receptor beta chains drawn from one sample of a study of regulatory T cells in long-lasting Graves disease. MiXCR was run by TCRdb on the multiplex PCR reads, yielding one entry per CDR3 protein. The sample includes around 340,000 distinct CDR3 sequences, about 18% of them seen just once. Here the sequenced sample was peripheral blood mononuclear cells (PBMCs), taken when the disease was refractory, from a patient treated with antithyroid drugs. The source is a female donor with Graves disease. Each CDR3 is given with its conserved first and last residue. The D gene is left open where the match is weak. Rows give clone size only sometimes, using once, few, many, or a class for an expanded clone.

V	J	length	D	size	DNA	CDR3
TRBV11-2	TRBJ2-3	14	-	many	TGTGCCAGCAGAGGAGGGACGCCGAGAGATACGCAGTATTTT	CASRGGTPRDTQYF
TRBV30	TRBJ1-2	13	-	many	TGTGCCTGGAAGTCGTGGCTAGGGTATGGCTACACCTTC	CAWKSWLGYGYTF
TRBV6-1	TRBJ1-2	13	-	many	TGTGCCAGCAGAGAGGGGCAAGTCTATGGCTACACCTTC	CASREGQVYGYTF
TRBV7-2	TRBJ2-7	15	TRBD1	many	TGTGCCAGCAGCTTAGAGGGTCAGGGGGCTTACGAGCAGTACTTC	CASSLEGQGAYEQYF
TRBV27	TRBJ2-1	17	-	few	TGTGCCAGCAGTTCCCTACGGCTAGCGAGCCTATACAATGAGCAGTTCTTC	CASSSLRLASLYNEQFF
TRBV27	TRBJ1-1	15	-	many	TGTGCCAGCAGTCTACACCTTTCGGGGGGCACTGAAGCTTTCTTT	CASSLHLSGGTEAFF
TRBV7-2	TRBJ2-7	15	-	-	TGTGCCAGCAGTTCCTACCATGGGAGTAGGGACGAGCAGTACTTC	CASSSYHGSRDEQYF
TRBV12-3/TRBV12-4	TRBJ1-2	15	-	few	TGTGCCAGCAGTTTTGGGTCCCAGGTGTTCTATGGCTACACCTTC	CASSFGSQVFYGYTF
TRBV3-1	TRBJ2-2	15	-	few	TGTGCCAGCAGCCGAATATTATACCCTGCCGGGGAGCTGTTTTTT	CASSRILYPAGELFF
TRBV5-1	TRBJ2-3	13	-	-	TGCGCCAGCAGCTTGGAATCCGTGGGTACGCAGTATTTT	CASSLESVGTQYF
TRBV6-1	TRBJ2-5	17	-	-	TGTGCCAGCAGTGAAGCGGCGGGCTGGCCGTACCAAGAGACCCAGTACTTC	CASSEAAGWPYQETQYF
TRBV7-3	TRBJ2-7	19	TRBD1	-	TGTGCCAGCAGCTTCATGACAGGGGGCGAAAGAGATCCCATCGGGGAGCAGTACTTC	CASSFMTGGERDPIGEQYF
TRBV29-1	TRBJ2-1	15	TRBD2	-	TGCAGCGTTGAATCTTGGACTAGCGGGAACAATGAGCAGTTCTTC	CSVESWTSGNNEQFF
TRBV20-1	TRBJ1-4	15	-	-	TGCAGTGCGGCGACTTACAGCGGAGAACATGAAAAACTGTTTTTT	CSAATYSGEHEKLFF
TRBV5-1	TRBJ2-5	13	-	-	TGCGCCAGCAGACAGGACAGCCAAGAGACCCAGTACTTC	CASRQDSQETQYF
TRBV7-2	TRBJ2-5	14	-	many	TGTGCCAGCAGCTTATTAACAGGGCGGGAGACCCAGTACTTC	CASSLLTGRETQYF
TRBV27	TRBJ2-5	18	TRBD1	-	TGTGCCAGCAGTTTAGGGTTCGCGGGACAGGGGCGGTTAGAGACCCAGTACTTC	CASSLGFAGQGRLETQYF
TRBV3-1	TRBJ2-7	16	TRBD1	-	TGTGCCAGCAGCCAAGCCGGGACAGGGATCTCCTACGAGCAGTACTTC	CASSQAGTGISYEQYF
TRBV28	TRBJ2-7	15	TRBD2	many	TGTGCCAGCCGAGGCCCGGGACTAGCTAACTACGAGCAGTACTTC	CASRGPGLANYEQYF
TRBV11-2	TRBJ1-1	16	TRBD1	many	TGTGCCAGCAGGGCGTTAGGGACAGGGCCGAACACTGAAGCTTTCTTT	CASRALGTGPNTEAFF
TRBV7-8	TRBJ1-6	18	-	few	TGTGCCAGCAGCTTCCAATCCGCCATAAGCTCCTATAATTCACCCCTCCACTTT	CASSFQSAISSYNSPLHF
TRBV7-2	TRBJ2-7	14	-	-	TGTGCCAGCAGCTTAGAGGCGAACTCCTACGAGCAGTACTTC	CASSLEANSYEQYF
TRBV24-1	TRBJ2-3	14	-	-	TGTGCCACCAGTGACGCGACAGGCACAGATACGCAGTATTTT	CATSDATGTDTQYF
TRBV12-3/TRBV12-4	TRBJ1-2	15	-	many	TGTGCCAGCAGTCCCTCAGGGGTGACTAACTATGGCTACACCTTC	CASSPSGVTNYGYTF